The next 8 T cell receptor beta chains were all read from a single sample in a study of T cell responses to AZD1222 COVID-19 vaccine. Profiling relied on immunoSEQ multiplex PCR, and the TCRdb table lists in-frame clones only, not all of them. The sample lists tens of thousands of clones, approximately 86% occurring once. The sequences come from peripheral blood, collected on day 0 of AZD1222 vaccination. These receptors all come from an adult in good health.

CDR3 nucleotide sequence: TGTGCCAGCAGTTTAGAGGAGAACACTGAAGCTTTCTTT. Its translation: CASSLEENTEAFF. The J gene is TRBJ1-1, the V gene TRBV12-3 or TRBV12-4; no reliable D call. V was cut by 1 base and J by 1 base, with 4 bases left in between. This CDR3 contains 13 residues.

The chain carries TRBV5-1 and TRBJ2-1, with 7 bases identical to TRBD2. J lost 5 bases, V lost 2 bases, and 4 bases had no gene match. The CDR3 is made up of 14 amino acids. CDR1 and CDR2 from the germline V gene are SGHRS and YFSETQ. The CDR3 reads CASSFGTTDNEQFF. DNA of the CDR3: TGCGCCAGCAGCTTCGGGACTACCGACAATGAGCAGTTCTTC. The variable domain in full, with the rest retrieved from reference TRBV5-1 and TRBJ2-1, is KAGVTQTPRYLIKTRGQQVTLSCSPISGHRSVSWYQQTPGQGLQFLFEYFSETQRNKGNFPGRFSGRQFSNSRSEMNVSTLELGDSALYLCASSFGTTDNEQFFGPGTRLTVL.

This sequence joins TRBV7-9 and TRBJ1-1; TRBD1 might be the D (5 bases). V lost 5 bases, J lost 5 bases, and 12 bases lay in between. Germline values: CDR1 SEHNR, CDR2 FQNEAQ (reference sequence). This CDR3 contains 13 residues. This CDR3 is CASSGWGRTEAFF. Here the CDR3 DNA reads TGTGCCAGCAGCGGGTGGGGGAGGACTGAAGCTTTCTTT.

The J gene is TRBJ2-1, the V gene TRBV7-2; D is tentatively TRBD1 or TRBD2 (6 bases each). The V gene's germline CDR1 is SGHTA and CDR2 FQGNSA. This CDR3 is built from 13 residues. Trimming pared 1 base from V and 9 bases from J, leaving 10 bases between. The DNA of the CDR3 is TGTGCCAGCAGCTTAGGACTAGGGGGTGAGCAGTTCTTC. This gives the protein CASSLGLGGEQFF.

This clone was detected once. The chain joins TRBV7-2 to TRBJ2-1, with 10 bases lining up with TRBD2. The CDR3 sequence is 16 residues long. CDR1 and CDR2 (germline): SGHTA, FQGNSA. After removal of 3 bases from V and 6 bases from J, the junction contained 8 bases not matched to a gene. CDR3 bases: TGTGCCAGCAGCTTTGGGATAGCTAGCGGGAGCAATGAGCAGTTCTTC. As protein: CASSFGIASGSNEQFF.

The J gene is TRBJ1-4, the V gene TRBV6-5, with unresolved D. The CDR3 covers 14 residues. Germline V gives CDR1 MNHEY, CDR2 SVGAGI. Trimming pared 6 bases from V and 6 bases from J, leaving 14 bases between. CDR3: CASSPIRADEKLFF. CDR3 bases: TGTGCCAGCAGCCCCATAAGGGCGGATGAAAAACTGTTTTTT.

The chain links TRBV25-1 to TRBJ2-5, with no clear D. Trimming pared 4 bases from V and 5 bases from J, leaving 14 bases between. The CDR3 contains 14 residues. CDR1 is MGHDK and CDR2 is SYGVNS in the germline V gene. CDR3 region: CASSASGRPETQYF. As DNA, the CDR3 is TGTGCCAGCAGTGCCTCGGGCCGCCCGGAGACCCAGTACTTC.

The J gene is TRBJ2-7, the V gene TRBV5-6, with a weak D call TRBD1 (6 bases). The ends were cut back, 3 bases at V and 4 bases at J, with 14 bases in the middle. The germline gives CDR1 SGHDT, CDR2 YYEEEE. This CDR3 spans 14 amino acids. CDR3 sequence (DNA): TGTGCCAGCAGCTGGGGACACCGGGCGTACGAGCAGTACTTC. Translating gives CASSWGHRAYEQYF.